These 32 T cell receptor beta chains share one sample of origin, sequenced in a study of human T cells and chemical hapten exposure. One entry per CDR3 protein results from TCRdb running MiXCR on the RACE reads. Seen here are around 80,000 distinct CDR3 sequences, 5% to 8.5% observed once, and the top ten hold 1.3%. Time point meaning: patch test 2, 6 weeks after DPC sensitization. The sample's treatment: therapeutic diphenylcyclopropenone sensitization with weekly scalp DPC. This sample comprised whole blood, obtained in connection with sensitization to the hapten diphenylcyclopropenone (DPC). The receptors were gathered from a young woman with alopecia areata. Some clones in this sample may be carry-over from other donors' samples.

The table lists this clonotype with many counts. The J gene is TRBJ1-1, the V gene TRBV20-1, with unresolved D. The CDR3 runs 13 residues. Trimming removed 6 bases at V and 4 bases at J, with 15 bases between. Germline CDR1 reads DFQATT; CDR2 reads SNEGSKA (reference sequence). The CDR3 reads CSAEGSEGTEAFF. CDR3 nucleotide sequence: TGCAGTGCCGAGGGATCAGAGGGCACTGAAGCTTTCTTT.

In this sample, this clonotype turned up a few times. The CDR3 DNA reads TGTGCCAGCAGTGCCCGCCAGGGAATTAATTCACCCCTCCACTTT. Amino acids: CASSARQGINSPLHF. The chain combines TRBV2 with TRBJ1-6; a possible D gene is TRBD1 (5 bases). This CDR3 has 15 residues. V was trimmed by 4 bases and J by 6 bases, leaving 13 bases between them. Germline CDR1 is SNHLY and CDR2 is FYNNEI.

This chain uses TRBV7-6 with TRBJ1-1; D is ambiguous. The CDR3 runs to 17 residues. The germline gives CDR1 SGHVS, CDR2 FNYEAQ. V was trimmed by 1 base and J by 0 bases, leaving 15 bases between them. The CDR3 loop is CASSLEAPPNLNTEAFF. The CDR3 bases are TGTGCCAGCAGCTTAGAGGCTCCACCGAATTTGAACACTGAAGCTTTCTTT.

This clonotype was picked up a small number of times. The V gene is TRBV6-5, the J gene TRBJ1-4, with TRBD1 as a possible D gene (5 bases). Deletions cut 0 bases from V and 7 bases from J, with 12 bases between. Germline values: CDR1 MNHEY, CDR2 SVGAGI. The CDR3 totals 15 residues. CDR3 loop: CASSYSRGVGEKLFF. CDR3 coding DNA: TGTGCCAGCAGTTACTCGAGAGGGGTCGGTGAAAAACTGTTTTTT.

The gene calls are TRBV5-1 and TRBJ1-1; D unclear. The CDR3 loop spans 14 amino acids. Trimming stripped 6 bases from V and 1 base from J, with 13 bases between. CDR1 and CDR2 (germline): SGHRS, YFSETQ. The DNA of the CDR3 is TGCGCCAGCAAGGGCTCGCAGACGAACACTGAAGCTTTCTTT. Its protein is CASKGSQTNTEAFF.

This clonotype was observed at least ten times. The gene calls are TRBV20-1 and TRBJ1-5; a possible D gene is TRBD1 (5 bases). CDR3 length: 12 amino acids. Trimming pared 3 bases from V and 7 bases from J, leaving 10 bases between. Germline V CDR1 and CDR2: DFQATT, SNEGSKA (reference sequence). In DNA form, the CDR3 reads TGCAGTGCTAGGGCAGGGACCCAGCCCCAGCATTTT. Translated: CSARAGTQPQHF.

This clonotype has at least ten counts. DNA for the CDR3: TGTGCCAGCAGCTTGGTTGGAGGCTCTTACGGACAGGGCTACGGTTCACCCCTCCACTTT. Translated, it gives CASSLVGGSYGQGYGSPLHF. The chain combines TRBV5-5 with TRBJ1-6; 8 nucleotides match TRBD1. This CDR3 region has 20 residues. V lost 0 bases to trimming and J lost 9 bases; unmatched junction nucleotides: 20. Germline V CDR1 and CDR2: SGHKS, YYEKEE (reference sequence).

The sample holds a few counts of this clonotype. The V and J genes are TRBV20-1 and TRBJ1-2; D unresolved. The V end lost 0 bases, the J end lost 2 bases, and 7 bases lay between the germline ends. The CDR3 totals 13 residues. Per germline, CDR1 DFQATT and CDR2 SNEGSKA (reference sequence). The CDR3: CSARDGGNYGYTF. CDR3 DNA sequence: TGCAGTGCTAGAGATGGTGGGAACTATGGCTACACCTTC.

This clonotype appeared many times. The chain employs TRBV12-3 or TRBV12-4 and TRBJ2-1; D assignment may be TRBD1 or TRBD2 (6 bases each). Trimming shortened V by 7 bases and J by 7 bases, and 17 bases separated the two germline ends. The CDR3 has 14 residues. The CDR3: CASTSGAAGNEQFF. DNA of the CDR3: TGTGCCAGCACGTCGGGGGCCGCAGGGAATGAGCAGTTCTTC.

The V call is TRBV14, the J call TRBJ1-2; D might be TRBD1 (5 bases). The V end lost 0 bases, the J end lost 8 bases, and 13 bases lay between the germline ends. Germline V CDR1 and CDR2: SGHDN, FVKESK. The CDR3 consists of 14 residues. The CDR3: CASSQDRAGPGYTF. The CDR3 region has the DNA TGTGCCAGCAGCCAAGATCGGGCAGGGCCCGGCTACACCTTC.

With respect to this clonotype: This could be a read error, since a much larger clone is one nucleotide away. The rearrangement links TRBV12-3 or TRBV12-4 to TRBJ1-2, with 7 positions matching TRBD1. The CDR3 has 14 amino acids. The V and J ends lost 6 bases and 5 bases, in that order; junction bases with no gene match: 9. CDR3 protein: CASRTGRGRYGYTF. The CDR3 coding sequence is TGTGCCAGCAGGACAGGGCGAGGAAGGTATGGCTACACCTTC.

This chain joins TRBV5-1 and TRBJ2-1; TRBD1 aligns across 7 bases. Germline CDR1 SGHRS, CDR2 YFSETQ. This CDR3 has 14 residues. V was clipped by 6 bases and J by 4 bases; unmatched bases: 7. CDR3 sequence reads: CASKGTAPYNEQFF. The CDR3 DNA sequence: TGCGCCAGCAAAGGGACAGCCCCATACAATGAGCAGTTCTTC.

The gene calls are TRBV10-3 and TRBJ2-2, with TRBD2 identical over 8 bases. Germline V gene sequence: CDR1 ENHRY, CDR2 SYGVKD. Germline trimming cut 10 bases from V and 3 bases from J; bases unmatched to any gene: 7. The CDR3 loop spans 14 amino acids. CDR3 loop: CATSRGGYTGELFF. CDR3 in DNA: TGTGCCACCTCCCGGGGGGGTTACACCGGGGAGCTGTTTTTT.

In this sample, this clonotype turned up many times. Here the CDR3 reads CAISDPVLADSYNEQFF. CDR3 DNA sequence: TGTGCCATCAGTGACCCCGTACTAGCGGACTCCTACAATGAGCAGTTCTTC. The gene calls are TRBV10-3 and TRBJ2-1; 8 positions agree with TRBD2. Trimming at V came to 3 bases and at J to 0 bases, leaving 7 bases not matched to a gene. The CDR3 runs to 17 residues. The germline V gene has CDR1 ENHRY and CDR2 SYGVKD.

This clonotype was seen repeatedly, ten times or more. The genes are TRBV6-2 or TRBV6-3 and TRBJ2-1; no reliable D call. The CDR3 has 15 amino acids. CDR1 and CDR2 from the germline V gene are MNHEY and SVGEGT. Deletions cut 6 bases from V and 0 bases from J, with 12 bases between. As DNA, the CDR3 is TGTGCCAGCAGCCCTGGGGAAGGCTCCTACAATGAGCAGTTCTTC. Translating it yields CASSPGEGSYNEQFF.

This clonotype was seen many times. This chain connects TRBV12-3 or TRBV12-4 to TRBJ1-4; D is perhaps TRBD1 (5 bases). V was pared by 3 bases and J by 8 bases, with 13 bases between. The CDR3 length is 14 residues. DNA of the CDR3: TGTGCCAGCAGTTTGTTGGCAGGGAACGAAAAACTGTTTTTT. It is translated as CASSLLAGNEKLFF.

The rearrangement uses TRBV20-1 and TRBJ2-7; 8 nucleotides line up with TRBD2. The CDR3 runs to 14 residues. Germline lookup yields CDR1 DFQATT and CDR2 SNEGSKA (reference sequence). The trim removed 7 bases at V and 5 bases at J, leaving 13 bases unmatched. The CDR3 protein is CSVERGQGMDEQYF. CDR3 sequence (DNA): TGCAGTGTAGAGCGGGGGCAGGGAATGGACGAGCAGTACTTC.

This clonotype was seen repeatedly, ten times or more. The V call is TRBV7-2, the J call TRBJ2-1; no clear D. V was cut by 1 base and J by 3 bases, with 7 bases left in between. Germline assignment: CDR1 SGHTA and CDR2 FQGNSA. The CDR3 consists of 14 residues. The CDR3 coding sequence is TGTGCCAGCAGCTTAGGAACAGACTACAATGAGCAGTTCTTC. This encodes CASSLGTDYNEQFF.

This clonotype was counted between two and nine times. This chain uses TRBV14 with TRBJ1-1; D is possibly TRBD1 (6 bases). CDR1 and CDR2 (germline): SGHDN, FVKESK. The CDR3 has 14 amino acids. The V end lost 4 bases, the J end lost 6 bases, and 15 bases lay between the germline ends. The CDR3 reads CASSPPVGGPEAFF. DNA for the CDR3: TGTGCCAGCAGCCCCCCCGTTGGGGGGCCTGAAGCTTTCTTT.

The sample holds many counts of this clonotype. The chain recombines TRBV11-1 with TRBJ2-7, with 9 bases that match TRBD1. J was trimmed by 0 bases and V by 6 bases; bases with no gene match: 6. The V gene's germline CDR1 is SGHAT and CDR2 FQDESV (reference sequence). The CDR3 is 15 residues long. CDR3 protein: CASSTGQGYSYEQYF. The CDR3, as DNA: TGTGCCAGCAGTACGGGACAGGGATACTCCTACGAGCAGTACTTC.

The rearrangement uses TRBV11-3 and TRBJ2-7; 9 nucleotides agree with TRBD1. The CDR3 has 18 residues. The trim removed 6 bases at V and 5 bases at J, leaving 20 bases unmatched. Germline loops: CDR1 SGHNT, CDR2 YENEEA. CDR3 loop: CASSRPGGQGGPTDEQYF. The CDR3 nucleotides read TGTGCCAGCAGTCGACCCGGGGGACAGGGAGGCCCAACCGACGAGCAGTACTTC.

J is TRBJ2-1 and V is TRBV18; D is undetermined. CDR1 is KGHSH and CDR2 is LQKENI in the germline V gene. This CDR3 is built from 14 residues. Trimming removed 1 base at V and 4 bases at J, with 8 bases between. The CDR3 protein is CASSPRHGYNEQFF. CDR3 DNA: TGTGCCAGCTCACCACGTCACGGTTACAATGAGCAGTTCTTC.

This clonotype turned up a few times. The gene calls are TRBV11-2 and TRBJ2-3; no firm D call. V was pared by 3 bases and J by 5 bases, with 9 bases between. The CDR3 has 13 residues. The germline V gene has CDR1 SGHAT and CDR2 FQNNGV. Written as DNA, the CDR3 is TGTGCCAGCAGCTTCAGTTTAGTAGATACGCAGTATTTT. It codes for CASSFSLVDTQYF.

A few counts support this clonotype. The V call is TRBV13, the J call TRBJ1-1; D not resolved. The CDR3 loop spans 13 amino acids. Germline V gene data show CDR1 as PRHDT and CDR2 as FYEKMQ (reference sequence). Trimming cost V 3 bases and J 5 bases, with 10 bases left between them. CDR3 amino acids: CASSFRAGTEAFF. The CDR3 DNA is TGTGCCAGCAGCTTCCGGGCGGGTACTGAAGCTTTCTTT.

This clonotype was counted ten times or more. The J gene is TRBJ1-2, the V gene TRBV3-1; D ambiguous. Trimming took off 1 base at V and 5 bases at J, with 8 bases between the two ends. Germline CDR1 reads LGHDT; CDR2 reads YNNKEL (reference sequence). CDR3 length: 13 amino acids. The CDR3 nucleotides are TGTGCCAGCAGCCAAGTGGGTACATATGGCTACACCTTC. Translation: CASSQVGTYGYTF.

This rearrangement joins TRBV5-6 to TRBJ1-1, with TRBD1 identical over 7 bases. Germline CDR1 reads SGHDT; CDR2 reads YYEEEE. There are 16 residues in the CDR3. Losses at the gene ends were 5 bases for V and 0 bases for J; bases not matched to a gene: 10. CDR3 sequence: CASSPTGFGVNTEAFF. The CDR3 bases are TGTGCCAGCAGTCCGACAGGGTTTGGGGTGAACACTGAAGCTTTCTTT. Using reference TRBV5-6 and TRBJ1-1 for the parts outside the CDR3, the full variable domain is DAGVTQSPTHLIKTRGQQVTLRCSPKSGHDTVSWYQQALGQGPQFIFQYYEEEERQRGNFPDRFSGHQFPNYSSELNVNALLLGDSALYLCASSPTGFGVNTEAFFGQGTRLTVV.

In this sample, this clonotype turned up a few times. The gene calls are TRBV7-3 and TRBJ1-6, with unresolved D. This CDR3 has 14 residues. The germline V gene encodes CDR1 SGHTA and CDR2 FQGTGA. V shed 4 bases and J shed 7 bases, with 11 bases lying between them. This chain's CDR3 is CASSSRVGNSPLHF. The CDR3 nucleotides are TGTGCCAGCAGCTCCCGCGTAGGGAATTCACCCCTCCACTTT.

Ten or more counts support this clonotype. V and J are TRBV20-1 and TRBJ2-3; 8 positions match TRBD2. The V segment lost 6 bases and the J segment 0 bases; nucleotides outside the gene matches: 11. Germline CDR1 is DFQATT and CDR2 is SNEGSKA (reference sequence). The CDR3 is 16 amino acids. CDR3 DNA: TGCAGTGCCAGTCGGGGGGGCATCTCTAGCACAGATACGCAGTATTTT. Protein: CSASRGGISSTDTQYF.

This clonotype occurred many times. CDR3 bases: TGTGCCAGCAGCCATACTGGAATGAACCCACCCCTCCACTTT. It translates to CASSHTGMNPPLHF. The chain recombines TRBV14 with TRBJ1-6; D ambiguous. The CDR3 is made up of 14 amino acids. Germline loops: CDR1 SGHDN, CDR2 FVKESK. V lost 3 bases and J lost 11, with 14 bases in between.

This clonotype was counted ten times or more. The CDR3 DNA reads as TGTGCCATCAGTGAGTCTAGCCCCACAGATACGCAGTATTTT. Translating gives CAISESSPTDTQYF. The chain has TRBV10-3 and TRBJ2-3; D is ambiguous. Trimming removed 0 bases from V and 2 bases from J, with 6 bases in between. Germline-derived CDR1 and CDR2 are ENHRY and SYGVKD. The CDR3 length is 14 residues.

This clonotype was seen many times. CDR3 in DNA: TGTGCCAGCAGCCAGTGGGGGACAGCCGAAGCTTTCTTT. It encodes CASSQWGTAEAFF. V usage is TRBV3-1 and J usage is TRBJ1-1; 7 bases are shared with TRBD1. This CDR3 is built from 13 residues. Trimming removed 3 bases from V and 8 bases from J; junction bases left unmatched: 6. Per germline, CDR1 LGHDT and CDR2 YNNKEL (reference sequence).

In this sample, this clonotype turned up many times. This chain connects TRBV27 to TRBJ2-3, with 10 bases lining up with TRBD2. The CDR3 spans 15 residues. Germline V CDR1 and CDR2: MNHEY, SMNVEV (reference sequence). Trimming removed 5 bases from V and 3 bases from J; junction bases left unmatched: 5. CDR3 loop: CASSPQLAGTDTQYF. CDR3 coding DNA: TGTGCCAGCAGTCCGCAACTAGCGGGAACAGATACGCAGTATTTT.